This T cell receptor beta chain was sequenced for a study of OX40 agonist ivuxolimab in advanced cancers. CDR1 LNHDA and CDR2 SQIVND come from the germline V gene (reference sequence). With V trimmed by 6 bases and J by 3 bases, 10 bases remained unmatched. The CDR3 totals 15 residues. Libraries were prepared by immunoSEQ multiplex PCR; TCRdb keeps only in-frame clonotypes and omits some of them. The sample includes about 77,000 clones, more than 75% of them seen just once. Sequenced material: CD4+ or CD8+ T cells sorted from blood, taken in a trial of the OX40 agonist ivuxolimab. The chain has TRBV19 and TRBJ2-7; 8 bases are a match to TRBD2. This receptor was identified in an adult with an advanced solid tumor such as melanoma, head and neck, liver or kidney cancer. CDR3 sequence: CASSQSGGGIYEQYF. The CDR3 DNA reads as TGTGCCAGTAGCCAATCCGGGGGGGGAATCTACGAGCAGTACTTC.